This T cell receptor (beta chain) comes out of a study of OX40 agonist ivuxolimab in advanced cancers. In the study overall: Patients were treated with ivuxolimab, an agonistic anti-OX40 (CD134) antibody. Patients receiving dose escalation had hepatocellular carcinoma, melanoma, renal cell or head and neck cancer.

Trimming stripped 4 bases from V and 8 bases from J, with 20 bases between. Germline V gives CDR1 LNHDA, CDR2 SQIVND (reference sequence). CDR3 length: 16 amino acids. The method was immunoSEQ multiplex PCR; TCRdb's version includes in-frame clones alone and lacks a portion of them. The data show 45,000 to 75,000 clones, with 79% seen just once and approximately 1% held by the top ten. Whole-study results and caveats: Antigen specificity remained undetermined for the expanded peripheral T cells.

On this clone: Antigen: not known.

The clonotype was recovered from an adult with an advanced solid tumor such as melanoma, head and neck, liver or kidney cancer. Sequenced here: CD4+ or CD8+ T cells sorted from blood, sampled in a trial of the OX40 agonist ivuxolimab. V gene TRBV19 combines with J gene TRBJ2-2; no definite D call. The CDR3 coding sequence is TGTGCCAGTAGTAACCACCCGCCCCAAGATGGTGGGGAGCTGTTTTTT. Encoded protein: CASSNHPPQDGGELFF.